This T cell receptor beta chain was captured by sequencing in a study of T-cell memory formation after mild COVID-19. Study as a whole: The TCR clusters were mostly specific to one donor.

TCRdb reprocessed the 5' RACE reads with MiXCR, giving one entry per CDR3 protein. This sample has 150,000 to 200,000 distinct CDR3 sequences, with 15% to 20% found just once. Germline V lookup: CDR1 GTSNPN, CDR2 SVGIG (reference sequence). The CDR3 sequence is 16 residues long. V trimming: 3 bases; J trimming: 2 bases; junction bases outside the gene matches: 9. The TCR sequence derives from an adult woman who had mild COVID-19 (a few samples of this study predate the infection). Cell type and time point are not known. Specimen: PBMCs or a T cell subset sorted from them (not recorded which). This chain connects TRBV30 to TRBJ1-5; TRBD1 aligns across 8 bases. Here the CDR3 DNA reads TGTGCCTGGAGGGCCAGGGGGCGCGGGGGCAATCAGCCCCAGCATTTT. It codes for CAWRARGRGGNQPQHF.